The next 20 T cell receptor beta chains were all read from a single sample in a study of CD8+CD57+ T cells in acquired aplastic anemia. Both TCR beta VDJ combination and CDR3 sequence profiling were carried out. Genomic DNA was the template for this profiling. One entry per CDR3 protein results from TCRdb running MiXCR on the reads. In the table there are hundreds of thousands of distinct CDR3 sequences, approximately 50% of which are singletons. CD8+CD57+ cell expansion, shown by flow cytometry, had occurred in the patients selected for sequencing. The sequenced sample was sorted CD4+, CD8+, or CD8+CD57+ T cells (not recorded which) from PBMCs. Receptor source: a human donor with aplastic anemia.

Concerning this clonotype: The junction and the germline gene differ at one end; a read error may be behind it. The chain joins TRBV29-1 to TRBJ1-1; TRBD1 matches 8 bases. In germline, CDR1 is SQVTM, CDR2 ANQGSEA. The CDR3 is made up of 15 amino acids. For the CDR3, the DNA is TGCAGCATTGAAGATAGAACAGGGGGGAACACTGAAGCTTGCTTT. It codes for CSIEDRTGGNTEACF.

The J gene is TRBJ2-5, the V gene TRBV7-2; no reliable D call. Germline CDR1 and CDR2: SGHTA and FQGNSA. CDR3 length: 13 amino acids. The V end was cut by 6 bases, the J end by 1 base, with 9 bases between. The CDR3 DNA follows: TGTGCCAGCAGAGTGTCCAGCCAAGAGACCCAGTACTTC. This gives the protein CASRVSSQETQYF.

In the case of this clonotype: At one boundary the junction diverges from the germline segment, which might be a read error. The rearrangement uses TRBV11-2 and TRBJ2-2; TRBD2 is a possible D gene (5 bases). CDR3 length: 13 amino acids. CDR1 SGHAT and CDR2 FQNNGV come from the germline V gene. Here the CDR3 reads CASSFPSTGELSF. As DNA, the CDR3 is TGTGCCAGCAGCTTCCCATCCACCGGGGAGCTGTCTTTT. The full variable domain, with the rest looked up from reference TRBV11-2 and TRBJ2-2, is EAGVAQSPRYKIIEKRQSVAFWCNPISGHATLYWYQQILGQGPKLLIQFQNNGVVDDSQLPKDRFSAERLKGVDSTLKIQPAKLEDSAVYLCASSFPSTGELSFGEGSRLTVL.

CDR3 nucleotide sequence: TGTGCCAGCAGTGACCAGGGCTACTACGAGCAGTACTTC. Translated: CASSDQGYYEQYF. V and J are TRBV25-1 and TRBJ2-7; a possible D gene is TRBD1 (5 bases). Trimming cost V 3 bases and J 3 bases, with 9 bases left between them. The CDR3 covers 13 residues. The V gene's germline CDR1 is MGHDK and CDR2 SYGVNS.

In this sample, this clonotype turned up many times. The V gene is TRBV19, the J gene TRBJ2-7; TRBD2 aligns across 12 bases. Germline lookup yields CDR1 LNHDA and CDR2 SQIVND (reference sequence). Germline trimming cut 7 bases from V and 4 bases from J; bases unmatched to any gene: 8. The CDR3 contains 15 residues. The CDR3 nucleotides read TGTGCCAGTAAACCCTCTAGCGGGGGGGCTTACGAGCAGTACTTC. Amino acids: CASKPSSGGAYEQYF.

In its sample, this clonotype was seen many times. The V call is TRBV19, the J call TRBJ2-2; possibly TRBD2 for D (5 bases). The V end was cut by 2 bases, the J end by 4 bases, with 11 bases between. There are 15 residues in the CDR3. The V gene's germline CDR1 is LNHDA and CDR2 SQIVND (reference sequence). CDR3 bases: TGTGCCAGTAGTATACGGCTAGAGGGCACCGGGGAGCTGTTTTTT. As protein: CASSIRLEGTGELFF. Full variable domain (outside the CDR3, taken from reference TRBV19 and TRBJ2-2): DGGITQSPKYLFRKEGQNVTLSCEQNLNHDAMYWYRQDPGQGLRLIYYSQIVNDFQKGDIAEGYSVSREKKESFPLTVTSAQKNPTAFYLCASSIRLEGTGELFFGEGSRLTVL.

CDR3 region: CASSNGTGADKAGEKLFF. CDR3 bases: TGTGCCAGCAGCAACGGGACAGGGGCCGATAAGGCTGGGGAAAAACTGTTTTTT. J is TRBJ1-4 and V is TRBV6-6; 10 nucleotides align to TRBD1. Germline values: CDR1 MNHNY, CDR2 SVGAGI (reference sequence). J lost 8 bases, V lost 6 bases, and 18 bases had no gene match. This CDR3 is built from 18 residues.

The table lists this clonotype with many counts. The chain carries TRBV4-1 and TRBJ1-6, with 12 bases identical to TRBD1. This CDR3 region has 14 residues. V lost 5 bases, J lost 12 bases, and 5 bases stayed unmatched. Per germline, CDR1 MGHRA and CDR2 YSYEKL. This CDR3 reads CASSWDRGPLPLHF. CDR3 coding DNA: TGCGCCAGCAGCTGGGACAGGGGGCCTTTACCCCTCCACTTT.

This clonotype has at least ten counts. The V gene is TRBV7-3, the J gene TRBJ2-1, with D perhaps TRBD2 (6 bases). The V and J ends lost 5 bases and 9 bases respectively, with 23 bases between them. Germline V gives CDR1 SGHTA, CDR2 FQGTGA. There are 16 residues in the CDR3. Here the CDR3 DNA reads TGTGCCAGCAGCCCTTCCGGAGGGGAGTGGGTAGGTGAGCAGTTCTTC. Translated: CASSPSGGEWVGEQFF.

In nucleotides, the CDR3 is TGTGCCAGCTCAAACCGGGACGGTGGAAACACCATATATTTT. Translation: CASSNRDGGNTIYF. This sequence joins TRBV18 and TRBJ1-3, with D possibly being TRBD1 (5 bases). Germline CDR1 KGHSH, CDR2 LQKENI. With 5 bases removed from V and 3 bases from J, the gap between germline ends came to 11 bases. CDR3 length: 14 amino acids.

This clonotype came up a few times. The chain joins TRBV4-1 to TRBJ2-5; D ambiguous. Per the germline V gene, CDR1 is MGHRA and CDR2 is YSYEKL. Trimming stripped 5 bases from V and 2 bases from J, with 9 bases between. The CDR3 runs to 13 residues. In DNA, the CDR3 is TGCGCCAGCAGCGCCCGACTTCAAGAGACCCAGTACTTC. This translates into CASSARLQETQYF.

V is TRBV10-2 and J is TRBJ2-7, with D tentatively TRBD2 (6 bases). The CDR3 is made up of 15 amino acids. V lost 2 bases and J lost 3, with 14 bases in between. CDR1 and CDR2 from the germline V gene are WSHSY and SAAADI. The CDR3 DNA is TGCGCCAGCAGTGAGCGACGGGGGTGGGACTACGAGCAGTACTTC. This translates into CASSERRGWDYEQYF.

About this clonotype: It may be a read error: a sequence one base away is much more abundant. V is TRBV5-1 and J is TRBJ2-2; perhaps TRBD1 as D (6 bases). Germline CDR1 SGHRS, CDR2 YFSETQ. The CDR3 loop spans 16 amino acids. Here the CDR3 DNA reads TGCGCCAGCAGCTTGGCTGTGTCAGGGGTTTTCGGGGAGCTGTCTTTT. Translated, it gives CASSLAVSGVFGELSF.

This chain links TRBV9 with TRBJ1-1; 12 bases map to TRBD1. With V trimmed by 6 bases and J by 4 bases, 4 bases remained unmatched. The CDR3 sequence is 14 residues long. Looked up from germline, CDR1 is SGDLS and CDR2 is YYNGEE. The CDR3 DNA reads as TGTGCCAGCAACGAGGGACAGGGGGCCACTGAAGCTTTCTTT. This translates into CASNEGQGATEAFF.

The table lists this clonotype with many counts. The gene calls are TRBV4-3 and TRBJ2-7; TRBD1 matches 7 bases. Germline V CDR1 and CDR2: LGHNA, YSLEER. The CDR3 is 15 residues long. V lost 1 base to trimming and J lost 1 base; unmatched junction nucleotides: 4. The CDR3 region is CASSQVATGSYEQYF. In DNA, the CDR3 is TGCGCCAGCAGCCAAGTAGCGACAGGGTCCTACGAGCAGTACTTC.

This clonotype was seen repeatedly, ten times or more. This chain uses TRBV19 with TRBJ2-7; D not resolved. The CDR3 totals 15 residues. Trimming removed 5 bases from V and 6 bases from J, with 20 bases in between. CDR1 and CDR2 from the germline V gene are LNHDA and SQIVND (reference sequence). CDR3 in amino acids: CASSYGPPFGSEQYF. In DNA, the CDR3 is TGTGCCAGTAGTTACGGTCCTCCTTTTGGTTCCGAGCAGTACTTC.

The CDR3 loop is CASSLGDSGGAVFPDTQYF. CDR3 coding DNA: TGTGCCAGCAGCTTAGGAGATAGCGGGGGGGCAGTCTTTCCAGATACGCAGTATTTT. The chain links TRBV7-9 to TRBJ2-3; the match to TRBD2 covers 11 bases. Germline CDR1 is SEHNR and CDR2 is FQNEAQ (reference sequence). V lost 1 base, J lost 4 bases, and 13 bases stayed unmatched. The CDR3 covers 19 residues.

This clonotype was observed a few times. The V and J genes are TRBV5-1 and TRBJ1-2, with TRBD1 as a possible D gene (5 bases). This CDR3 has 12 residues. V shed 2 bases and J shed 8 bases, with 10 bases lying between them. The V gene's germline CDR1 is SGHRS and CDR2 YFSETQ. The CDR3 loop is CASSFRRGGYTF. The CDR3 DNA is TGCGCCAGCAGCTTCAGAAGGGGAGGCTACACCTTC.

The chain carries TRBV19 and TRBJ2-2; tentatively, D is TRBD1 or TRBD2 (6 bases each). V was cut by 7 bases and J by 2 bases, with 17 bases left in between. The CDR3 extends over 16 amino acids. Germline values: CDR1 LNHDA, CDR2 SQIVND (reference sequence). The CDR3 sequence: CASTQGGGRNTGELFF. The CDR3, as DNA: TGTGCCAGTACTCAGGGTGGGGGGCGTAACACCGGGGAGCTGTTTTTT. The variable domain in full, with the rest retrieved from reference TRBV19 and TRBJ2-2, is DGGITQSPKYLFRKEGQNVTLSCEQNLNHDAMYWYRQDPGQGLRLIYYSQIVNDFQKGDIAEGYSVSREKKESFPLTVTSAQKNPTAFYLCASTQGGGRNTGELFFGEGSRLTVL.

The chain combines TRBV7-3 with TRBJ1-3; D gene uncertain. V was trimmed by 0 bases and J by 0 bases, leaving 9 bases between them. The germline CDR1 and CDR2 sequences are SGHTA and FQGTGA. The CDR3 has 16 amino acids. The DNA of the CDR3 is TGTGCCAGCAGCTTAACAGCCCACAGCTCTGGAAACACCATATATTTT. It codes for CASSLTAHSSGNTIYF.